Sequencing of this T cell receptor beta chain was carried out in a study of Tregs in tolerant kidney transplant recipients. Findings of the study overall: Biological reproducibility was not directly addressed, but technical replication error appeared minimal. Activated donor B cell expansion appeared to reveal the most relevant donor-specific TCRbeta repertoire.

Per germline, CDR1 MNHNS and CDR2 SASEGT. The length of the CDR3 is 15 residues. Trimming removed 2 bases from V and 2 bases from J; junction bases left unmatched: 0. Concerning this clone itself: Its target is not known.

The repertoire was sequenced with immunoSEQ multiplex PCR; TCRdb's copy has only in-frame clones and lacks some. Here the sample spans some 90,000 clones, around nine tenths being singletons. The specimen was CD8+ T cells from blood. This clonotype was obtained from a human donor in good health. The chain employs TRBV6-1 and TRBJ2-5, with 12 bases identical to TRBD2. The DNA of the CDR3 is TGTGCCAGCAGTGAACTAGCGGGGGGGCAAGAGACCCAGTACTTC. Residues: CASSELAGGQETQYF.